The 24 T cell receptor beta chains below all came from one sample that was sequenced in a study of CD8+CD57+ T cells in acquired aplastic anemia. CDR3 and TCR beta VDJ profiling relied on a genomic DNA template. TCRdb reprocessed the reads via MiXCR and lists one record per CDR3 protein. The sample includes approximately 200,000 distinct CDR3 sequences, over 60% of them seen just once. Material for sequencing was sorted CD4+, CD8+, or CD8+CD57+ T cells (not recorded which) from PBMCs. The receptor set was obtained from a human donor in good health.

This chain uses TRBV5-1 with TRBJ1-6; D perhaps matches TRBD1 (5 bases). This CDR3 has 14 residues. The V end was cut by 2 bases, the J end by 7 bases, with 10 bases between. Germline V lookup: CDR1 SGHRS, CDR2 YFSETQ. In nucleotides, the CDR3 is TGCGCCAGCAGCTTAAATCAGGGAAATTCACCCCTCCACTTT. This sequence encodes CASSLNQGNSPLHF.

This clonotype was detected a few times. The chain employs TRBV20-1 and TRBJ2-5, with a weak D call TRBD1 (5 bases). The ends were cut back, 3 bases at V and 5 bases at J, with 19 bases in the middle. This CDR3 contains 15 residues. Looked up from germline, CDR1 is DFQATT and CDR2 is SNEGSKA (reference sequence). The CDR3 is CSASPPKGLGETQYF. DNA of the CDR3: TGCAGTGCTAGCCCCCCTAAGGGGCTGGGGGAGACCCAGTACTTC.

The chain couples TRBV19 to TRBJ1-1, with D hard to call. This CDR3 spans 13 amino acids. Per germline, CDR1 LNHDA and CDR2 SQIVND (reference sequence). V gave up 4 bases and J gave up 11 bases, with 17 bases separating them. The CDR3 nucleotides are TGTGCCAGTAGTACTCAACAGCTAGGACGGGCTTTCTTT. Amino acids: CASSTQQLGRAFF. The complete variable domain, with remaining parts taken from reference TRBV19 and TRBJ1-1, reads DGGITQSPKYLFRKEGQNVTLSCEQNLNHDAMYWYRQDPGQGLRLIYYSQIVNDFQKGDIAEGYSVSREKKESFPLTVTSAQKNPTAFYLCASSTQQLGRAFFGQGTRLTVV.

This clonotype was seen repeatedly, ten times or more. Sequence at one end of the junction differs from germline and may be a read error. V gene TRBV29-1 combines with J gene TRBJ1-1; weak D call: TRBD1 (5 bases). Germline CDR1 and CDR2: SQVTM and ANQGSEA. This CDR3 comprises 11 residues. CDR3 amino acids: CSVVKGQGIKF. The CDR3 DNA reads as TGCAGCGTTGTGAAGGGGCAGGGTATTAAGTTT.

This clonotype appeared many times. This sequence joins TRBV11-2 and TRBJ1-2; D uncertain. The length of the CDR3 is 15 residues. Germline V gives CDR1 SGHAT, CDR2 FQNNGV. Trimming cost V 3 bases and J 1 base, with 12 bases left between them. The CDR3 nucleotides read TGTGCCAGCAGCTTTGATCGACCGATTAACTATGGCTACACCTTC. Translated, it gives CASSFDRPINYGYTF.

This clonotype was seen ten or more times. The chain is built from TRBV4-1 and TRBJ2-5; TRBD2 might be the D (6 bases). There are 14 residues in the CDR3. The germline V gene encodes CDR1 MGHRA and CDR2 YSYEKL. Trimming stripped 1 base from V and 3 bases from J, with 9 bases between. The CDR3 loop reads CASSQGGGEETQYF. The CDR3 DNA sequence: TGCGCCAGCAGCCAAGGAGGAGGGGAAGAGACCCAGTACTTC.

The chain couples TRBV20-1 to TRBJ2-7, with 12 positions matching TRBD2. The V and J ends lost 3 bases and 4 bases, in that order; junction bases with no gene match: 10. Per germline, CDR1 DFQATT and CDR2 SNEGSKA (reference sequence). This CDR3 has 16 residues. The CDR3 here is CSAREASGGAGYEQYF. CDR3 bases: TGCAGTGCTAGGGAGGCTAGCGGGGGGGCCGGGTACGAGCAGTACTTC.

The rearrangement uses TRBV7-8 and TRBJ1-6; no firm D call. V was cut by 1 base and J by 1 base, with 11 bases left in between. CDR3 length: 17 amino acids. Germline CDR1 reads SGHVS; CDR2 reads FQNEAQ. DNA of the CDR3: TGTGCCAGCAGCTTAGAAGGGCGCGCGTCCTATAATTCACCCCTCCACTTT. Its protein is CASSLEGRASYNSPLHF.

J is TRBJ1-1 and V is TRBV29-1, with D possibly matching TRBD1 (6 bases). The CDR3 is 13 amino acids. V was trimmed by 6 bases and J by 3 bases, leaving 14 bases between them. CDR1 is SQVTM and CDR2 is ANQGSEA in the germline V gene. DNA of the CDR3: TGCAGCGTGGGGGGCAGGGGTGACACTGAAGCTTTCTTT. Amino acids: CSVGGRGDTEAFF.

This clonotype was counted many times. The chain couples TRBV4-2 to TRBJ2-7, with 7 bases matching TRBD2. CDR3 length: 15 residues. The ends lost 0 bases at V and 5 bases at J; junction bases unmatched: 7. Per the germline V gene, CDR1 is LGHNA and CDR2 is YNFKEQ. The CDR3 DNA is TGTGCCAGCAGCCAAGAGGGAGGGAATTCAAACGAGCAGTACTTC. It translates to CASSQEGGNSNEQYF.

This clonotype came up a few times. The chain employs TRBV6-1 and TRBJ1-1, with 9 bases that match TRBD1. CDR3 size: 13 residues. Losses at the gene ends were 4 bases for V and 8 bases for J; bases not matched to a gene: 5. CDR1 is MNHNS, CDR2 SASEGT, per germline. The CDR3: CASSGTGAAEAFF. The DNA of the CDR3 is TGTGCCAGCAGTGGGACAGGGGCCGCCGAAGCTTTCTTT.

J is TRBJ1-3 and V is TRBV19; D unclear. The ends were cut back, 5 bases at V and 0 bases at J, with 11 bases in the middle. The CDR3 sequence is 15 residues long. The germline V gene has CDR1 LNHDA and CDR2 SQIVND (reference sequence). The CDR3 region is CASSSGPFSGNTIYF. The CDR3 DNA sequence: TGTGCCAGTAGTTCCGGGCCTTTCTCTGGAAACACCATATATTTT.

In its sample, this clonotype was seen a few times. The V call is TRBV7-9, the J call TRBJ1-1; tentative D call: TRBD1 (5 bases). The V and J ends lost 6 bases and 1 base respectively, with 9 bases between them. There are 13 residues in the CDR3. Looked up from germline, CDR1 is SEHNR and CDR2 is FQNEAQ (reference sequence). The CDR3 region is CASSGGGNTEAFF. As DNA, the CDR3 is TGTGCCAGCAGTGGCGGGGGGAACACTGAAGCTTTCTTT.

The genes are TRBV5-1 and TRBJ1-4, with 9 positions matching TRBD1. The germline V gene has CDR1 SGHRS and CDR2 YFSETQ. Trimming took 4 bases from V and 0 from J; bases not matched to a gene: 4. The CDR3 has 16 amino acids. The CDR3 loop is CASSTTGGSTNEKLFF. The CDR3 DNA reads TGCGCCAGCAGCACTACAGGGGGCTCAACTAATGAAAAACTGTTTTTT.

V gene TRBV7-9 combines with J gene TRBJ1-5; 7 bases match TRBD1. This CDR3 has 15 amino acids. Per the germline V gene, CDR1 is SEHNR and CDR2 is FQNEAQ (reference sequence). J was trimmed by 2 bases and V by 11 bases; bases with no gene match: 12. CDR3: CAGGPDRDGNQPQHF. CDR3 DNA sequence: TGTGCCGGGGGCCCAGACAGGGACGGCAATCAGCCCCAGCATTTT.

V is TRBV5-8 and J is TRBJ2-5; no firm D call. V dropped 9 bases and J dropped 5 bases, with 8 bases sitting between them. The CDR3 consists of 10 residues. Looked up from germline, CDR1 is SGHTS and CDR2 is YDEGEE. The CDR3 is CATYRETQYF. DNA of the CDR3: TGTGCCACCTATCGGGAGACCCAGTACTTC.

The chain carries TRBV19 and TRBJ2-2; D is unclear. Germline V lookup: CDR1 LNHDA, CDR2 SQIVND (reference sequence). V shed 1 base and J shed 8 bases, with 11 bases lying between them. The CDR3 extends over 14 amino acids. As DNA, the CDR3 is TGTGCCAGTAGTATAGTAGGGCTGAGGGGGGAGCTGTTTTTT. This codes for CASSIVGLRGELFF.

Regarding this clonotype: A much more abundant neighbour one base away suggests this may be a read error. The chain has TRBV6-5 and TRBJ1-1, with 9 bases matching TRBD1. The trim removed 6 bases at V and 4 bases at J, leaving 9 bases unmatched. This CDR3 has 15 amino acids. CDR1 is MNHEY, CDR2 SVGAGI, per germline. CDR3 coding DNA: TGTGCCAGCAGGTACACCCCGGGACAGGGCACTGAAGCTTTCTTT. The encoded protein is CASRYTPGQGTEAFF.

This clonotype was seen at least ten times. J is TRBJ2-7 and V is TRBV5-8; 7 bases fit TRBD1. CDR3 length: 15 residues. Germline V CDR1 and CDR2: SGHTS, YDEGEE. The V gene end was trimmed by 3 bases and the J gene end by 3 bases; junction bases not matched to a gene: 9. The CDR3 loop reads CASSSYRGTIYEQYF. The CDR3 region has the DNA TGTGCCAGCAGCTCCTACAGGGGCACCATCTACGAGCAGTACTTC.

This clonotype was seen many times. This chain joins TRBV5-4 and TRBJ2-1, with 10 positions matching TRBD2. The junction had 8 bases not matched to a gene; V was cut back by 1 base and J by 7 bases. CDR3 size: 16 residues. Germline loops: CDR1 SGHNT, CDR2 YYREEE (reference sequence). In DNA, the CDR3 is TGTGCCAGCAGCTTGCCAGCGGGAGGGCCGGGGAATGAGCAGTTCTTC. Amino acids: CASSLPAGGPGNEQFF.

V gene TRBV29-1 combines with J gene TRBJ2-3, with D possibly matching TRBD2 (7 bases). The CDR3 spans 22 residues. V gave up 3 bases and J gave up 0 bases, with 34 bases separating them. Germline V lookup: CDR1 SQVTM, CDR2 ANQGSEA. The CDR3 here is CSVEYLHEVRGGRYLSTDTQYF. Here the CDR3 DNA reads TGCAGCGTTGAGTACCTCCACGAAGTAAGGGGGGGCCGCTACCTGAGCACAGATACGCAGTATTTT.

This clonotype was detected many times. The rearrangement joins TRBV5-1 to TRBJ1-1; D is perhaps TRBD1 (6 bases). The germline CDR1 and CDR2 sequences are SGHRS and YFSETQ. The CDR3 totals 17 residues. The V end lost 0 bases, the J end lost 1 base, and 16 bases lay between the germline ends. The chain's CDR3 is CASSLDQGKGWNTEAFF. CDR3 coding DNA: TGCGCCAGCAGCTTGGATCAGGGGAAGGGATGGAACACTGAAGCTTTCTTT.

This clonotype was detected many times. CDR3 DNA sequence: TGCGCCAGCAGTGCTAGGACTAGCGGGGGGTCAAACACCGGGGAGCTGTTTTTT. This translates into CASSARTSGGSNTGELFF. The J gene is TRBJ2-2, the V gene TRBV10-2; 14 positions match TRBD2. V gave up 4 bases and J gave up 2 bases; unmatched junction bases: 6. CDR1 is WSHSY and CDR2 is SAAADI in the germline V gene. This CDR3 is built from 18 residues.

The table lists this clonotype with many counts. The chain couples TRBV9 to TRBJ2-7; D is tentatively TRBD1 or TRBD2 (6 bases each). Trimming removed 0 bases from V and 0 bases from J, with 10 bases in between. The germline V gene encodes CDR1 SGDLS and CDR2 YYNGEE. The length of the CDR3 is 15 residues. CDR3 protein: CASSVEGGLSYEQYF. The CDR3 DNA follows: TGTGCCAGCAGCGTAGAGGGGGGACTCTCCTACGAGCAGTACTTC. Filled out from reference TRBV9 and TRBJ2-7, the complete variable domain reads DSGVTQTPKHLITATGQRVTLRCSPRSGDLSVYWYQQSLDQGLQFLIQYYNGEERAKGNILERFSAQQFPDLHSELNLSSLELGDSALYFCASSVEGGLSYEQYFGPGTRLTVT.